This record concerns one T cell receptor beta chain sequence. This sample is drawn from a study of cytomegalovirus exposure and HLA in healthy donors. The PCR made use of 60 Vbeta and 13 Jbeta primers. TCRdb's copy holds only in-frame clones and misses some; the assay was immunoSEQ multiplex PCR. The sample has roughly 230,000 clones; roughly 81% are singletons. Source material: PBMCs. The receptor was derived from a girl aged 2-10 years in good health and CMV-seronegative.

CDR3 region: CASSPAGLSPTDTQYF. CDR3 nucleotide sequence: TGTGCCAGCAGCCCCGCGGGACTATCCCCCACAGATACGCAGTATTTT. The chain uses TRBV9 and TRBJ2-3; 7 bases are a match to TRBD2. The CDR3 has 16 amino acids. J gave up 2 bases and V 4 bases, and 10 bases lay outside the gene matches. The germline CDR1 and CDR2 sequences are SGDLS and YYNGEE.